The 32 T cell receptor beta chains below were found in one sample sequenced in a study of blood T cell repertoires in COVID-19 (dated by TCRdb to about 2020). The library was prepared using the immunoSEQ multiplex PCR assay. TCRdb took this table from immuneACCESS and kept in-frame rearrangements with V and J called. Such tables lack part of the clones; where checked against another copy, unresolved V genes explain under half of the gap, and the rest is unexplained. Within this sample are fewer than 700,000 clones, with roughly 91% of them counted one time only. The ten most abundant clones make up roughly 8% of the sample. The sample was peripheral blood. Receptors were obtained from a woman in her fifties or sixties with COVID-19, enrolled during active disease.

The chain links TRBV5-1 to TRBJ1-2; D may be TRBD1 (6 bases). Trimming stripped 0 bases from V and 8 bases from J, with 14 bases between. This CDR3 is built from 14 residues. The germline V gene has CDR1 SGHRS and CDR2 YFSETQ. The CDR3 loop is CASSLGQAGRGYTF. CDR3 DNA sequence: TGCGCCAGCAGCTTGGGACAGGCCGGGAGGGGCTACACCTTC.

The rearrangement joins TRBV19 to TRBJ1-2; D remains unclear. Germline values: CDR1 LNHDA, CDR2 SQIVND (reference sequence). CDR3 length equals 13 residues. The V end was cut by 7 bases, the J end by 1 base, with 10 bases between. CDR3 nucleotides: TGTGCCAGTAATTTCAACAATAACTATGGCTACACCTTC. It specifies CASNFNNNYGYTF.

J is TRBJ2-5 and V is TRBV20-1, with a tentative D call TRBD2 (6 bases). This CDR3 comprises 11 residues. Trimming took 2 bases from V and 9 from J, leaving 10 bases between them. CDR1 and CDR2 from the germline V gene are DFQATT and SNEGSKA (reference sequence). This CDR3 is CSARSPSAQYF. In DNA, the CDR3 is TGCAGTGCTAGAAGCCCTAGCGCCCAGTACTTC.

V is TRBV6-1 and J is TRBJ1-1, with D possibly TRBD1 on 5 matching bases. With 3 bases removed from V and 5 bases from J, the gap between germline ends came to 10 bases. The CDR3 length is 13 residues. The germline gives CDR1 MNHNS, CDR2 SASEGT. The DNA of the CDR3 is TGTGCCAGCAGTGACCTAGGGGATACTGAAGCTTTCTTT. Residues: CASSDLGDTEAFF.

The sample holds many counts of this clone. The chain is built from TRBV5-4 and TRBJ1-6; 8 nucleotides agree with TRBD1. The germline gives CDR1 SGHNT, CDR2 YYREEE (reference sequence). V was pared by 3 bases and J by 8 bases, with 10 bases of the junction left unmatched. The CDR3 covers 16 residues. This CDR3 is CASSSPRTGNDSPLHF. Written as DNA, the CDR3 is TGTGCCAGCAGCTCTCCCAGGACAGGGAATGATTCACCCCTCCACTTT.

V usage is TRBV5-1 and J usage is TRBJ1-4; 8 nucleotides agree with TRBD1. CDR3 length equals 16 residues. CDR1 SGHRS and CDR2 YFSETQ come from the germline V gene. With V trimmed by 0 bases and J by 7 bases, 8 bases remained unmatched. DNA of the CDR3: TGCGCCAGCAGCTTGGCCGGACAGGGAGTAAGTGAAAAACTGTTTTTT. Translated, it gives CASSLAGQGVSEKLFF. Based on the CDR3 plus reference TRBV5-1 and TRBJ1-4, the full variable domain is KAGVTQTPRYLIKTRGQQVTLSCSPISGHRSVSWYQQTPGQGLQFLFEYFSETQRNKGNFPGRFSGRQFSNSRSEMNVSTLELGDSALYLCASSLAGQGVSEKLFFGSGTQLSVL.

The chain is built from TRBV24-1 and TRBJ2-2; TRBD2 might be the D (6 bases). This CDR3 contains 15 residues. V lost 3 bases and J lost 4, with 11 bases in between. Germline loops: CDR1 KGHDR, CDR2 SFDVKD. The CDR3 nucleotides are TGTGCCACCAGTGATATCAGACTAGTCACCGGGGAGCTGTTTTTT. Translated, it gives CATSDIRLVTGELFF.

The chain links TRBV28 to TRBJ1-6, with 8 positions matching TRBD1. The germline CDR1 and CDR2 sequences are MDHEN and SYDVKM. With 7 bases clipped from V and 8 bases from J, the junction kept 10 bases outside the gene matches. The CDR3 has 15 residues. CDR3 nucleotides: TGTGCCAGCATCGGCAGGGGGCGTCCTGATTCACCCCTCCACTTT. Translating it yields CASIGRGRPDSPLHF. The full variable domain, in which reference TRBV28 and TRBJ1-6 provide the parts outside the CDR3, is DVKVTQSSRYLVKRTGEKVFLECVQDMDHENMFWYRQDPGLGLRLIYFSYDVKMKEKGDIPEGYSVSREKKERFSLILESASTNQTSMYLCASIGRGRPDSPLHFGNGTRLTVT.

The chain combines TRBV19 with TRBJ1-1; the match to TRBD1 covers 10 bases. Germline V lookup: CDR1 LNHDA, CDR2 SQIVND (reference sequence). The CDR3 is 14 amino acids. V trimming: 7 bases; J trimming: 5 bases; junction bases outside the gene matches: 7. Written as DNA, the CDR3 is TGTGCCAGTAAGACGACAGGGGGCCAAACTGAAGCTTTCTTT. Its translation is CASKTTGGQTEAFF.

The CDR3 loop is CASSGSGGRRGGELFF. CDR3 nucleotide sequence: TGTGCCAGCAGTGGTAGCGGGGGGCGAAGGGGCGGGGAGCTGTTTTTT. The J gene is TRBJ2-2, the V gene TRBV6-1; 10 bases map to TRBD2. V was clipped by 4 bases and J by 7 bases; unmatched bases: 9. Per germline, CDR1 MNHNS and CDR2 SASEGT. The CDR3 has 16 residues.

V is TRBV9 and J is TRBJ2-3; unclear D gene. The CDR3 is 14 residues long. CDR1 is SGDLS and CDR2 is YYNGEE in the germline V gene. V lost 0 bases and J 5 bases, leaving 10 bases between the germline ends. CDR3: CASSVAGSGDTQYF. In nucleotides, the CDR3 is TGTGCCAGCAGCGTAGCTGGTTCGGGAGATACGCAGTATTTT.

The chain couples TRBV12-3 or TRBV12-4 to TRBJ1-2; unclear D gene. The CDR3 is made up of 13 amino acids. V shed 5 bases and J shed 4 bases, with 11 bases lying between them. CDR3 bases: TGTGCCAGCAGTAGAGACATAACCTATGGCTACACCTTC. Amino acids: CASSRDITYGYTF.

The genes are TRBV7-9 and TRBJ1-3; possibly TRBD1 for D (5 bases). The CDR3 totals 15 residues. V lost 4 bases and J 1 base, leaving 11 bases between the germline ends. The germline V gene encodes CDR1 SEHNR and CDR2 FQNEAQ (reference sequence). CDR3 nucleotide sequence: TGTGCCAGCAGCTCGGAGGGGATTTCTGGAAACACCATATATTTT. This codes for CASSSEGISGNTIYF.

The V gene is TRBV19, the J gene TRBJ1-1, with a tentative D call TRBD1 (5 bases). V shed 7 bases and J shed 1 base, with 16 bases lying between them. The CDR3 has 15 residues. Germline V CDR1 and CDR2: LNHDA, SQIVND (reference sequence). The CDR3 region is CASIRAGRPNTEAFF. DNA of the CDR3: TGTGCCAGTATCAGGGCAGGGAGGCCGAACACTGAAGCTTTCTTT.

This chain connects TRBV13 to TRBJ2-3, with D possibly being TRBD1 (5 bases). Germline-derived CDR1 and CDR2 are PRHDT and FYEKMQ (reference sequence). The V end lost 3 bases, the J end lost 9 bases, and 13 bases lay between the germline ends. CDR3 size: 13 residues. CDR3 coding DNA: TGTGCCAGCAGCTTTAGGGGAAAGGACACGCAGTATTTT. Translated, it gives CASSFRGKDTQYF. Using reference TRBV13 and TRBJ2-3 for the parts outside the CDR3, the full variable domain is AAGVIQSPRHLIKEKRETATLKCYPIPRHDTVYWYQQGPGQDPQFLISFYEKMQSDKGSIPDRFSAQQFSDYHSELNMSSLELGDSALYFCASSFRGKDTQYFGPGTRLTVL.

This clone occurred a few times. The V call is TRBV5-1, the J call TRBJ1-6; 7 nucleotides match TRBD1. The V gene end was trimmed by 3 bases and the J gene end by 8 bases; junction bases not matched to a gene: 8. This CDR3 is built from 15 residues. Looked up from germline, CDR1 is SGHRS and CDR2 is YFSETQ. The chain's CDR3 is CASSSQGQRDSPLHF. The CDR3, as DNA: TGCGCCAGCAGCTCCCAGGGACAGCGGGATTCACCCCTCCACTTT.

The chain joins TRBV19 to TRBJ1-5; the D is unclear. V shed 3 bases and J shed 7 bases, with 10 bases lying between them. The CDR3 runs 13 residues. CDR1 is LNHDA, CDR2 SQIVND, per germline (reference sequence). As DNA, the CDR3 is TGTGCCAGTAGTATGGGAGTGGGGCAGCCCCAGCATTTT. It translates to CASSMGVGQPQHF.

This clone was counted a few times. The chain joins TRBV24-1 to TRBJ1-2; perhaps TRBD1 as D (5 bases). The CDR3 runs 12 residues. CDR1 is KGHDR, CDR2 SFDVKD, per germline. V shed 4 bases and J shed 6 bases, with 8 bases lying between them. The CDR3 loop reads CATSESGNGYTF. For the CDR3, the DNA is TGTGCCACCAGTGAATCAGGGAATGGCTACACCTTC.

This chain uses TRBV4-2 with TRBJ2-5; 8 nucleotides align to TRBD1. CDR1 LGHNA and CDR2 YNFKEQ come from the germline V gene. V lost 4 bases, J lost 5 bases, and 6 bases stayed unmatched. The CDR3 runs 14 residues. In nucleotides, the CDR3 is TGTGCCAGCAGCCGAGGGACAGGAGAGGAGACCCAGTACTTC. Protein sequence: CASSRGTGEETQYF.

A word on this clone: Other DNA sequences in the sample encode the same CDR3. CDR3 sequence reads: CASSSGRTNEKLFF. As DNA, the CDR3 is TGCGCCAGCAGCTCGGGAAGAACTAATGAAAAACTGTTTTTT. The chain recombines TRBV5-1 with TRBJ1-4; D gene unclear. Trimming removed 3 bases from V and 1 base from J, with 7 bases in between. CDR1 SGHRS and CDR2 YFSETQ come from the germline V gene. The CDR3 loop spans 14 amino acids. The whole variable domain, remainder taken from reference TRBV5-1 and TRBJ1-4, is KAGVTQTPRYLIKTRGQQVTLSCSPISGHRSVSWYQQTPGQGLQFLFEYFSETQRNKGNFPGRFSGRQFSNSRSEMNVSTLELGDSALYLCASSSGRTNEKLFFGSGTQLSVL.

The CDR3 loop is CASSRTGTSGGPNEQFF. In DNA, the CDR3 is TGCGCCAGCAGCCGGACAGGGACTAGCGGGGGACCCAATGAGCAGTTCTTC. The chain employs TRBV4-1 and TRBJ2-1; 14 bases fit TRBD2. V lost 4 bases, J lost 6 bases, and 8 bases stayed unmatched. Germline CDR1 reads MGHRA; CDR2 reads YSYEKL. The CDR3 length is 17 residues.

The V gene is TRBV12-3 or TRBV12-4, the J gene TRBJ2-1; 7 bases are a match to TRBD2. The CDR3 has 13 amino acids. V was pared by 3 bases and J by 8 bases, with 4 bases of the junction left unmatched. The CDR3 region has the DNA TGTGCCAGCAGTTTGGGAGGGTTGTATGAGCAGTTCTTC. This codes for CASSLGGLYEQFF.

This chain connects TRBV21-1 to TRBJ2-2; the DNA was not used to check the table's D call, TRBD1. TRBV21-1 is a pseudogene. This CDR3 contains 19 residues. DNA of the CDR3: TGTGCCAGCAGCAAAGCCCTCTACTCGACAGGGCAGGTGTCCGGGGAGCTGTTTTTT. Translation: CASSKALYSTGQVSGELFF.

The chain couples TRBV24-1 to TRBJ2-7; maybe TRBD1 (5 bases). Trimming stripped 5 bases from V and 5 bases from J, with 12 bases between. Germline V gene lookup returns CDR1 KGHDR and CDR2 SFDVKD. The CDR3 loop spans 13 amino acids. CDR3 coding DNA: TGTGCCACCAGTGTTCAGGGCGGCAACGAGCAGTACTTC. As protein: CATSVQGGNEQYF.

The chain has TRBV5-5 and TRBJ1-5, with a possible D match to TRBD1 (6 bases). Trimming took 4 bases from V and 3 from J, leaving 14 bases between them. The CDR3 has 15 residues. Germline V gives CDR1 SGHKS, CDR2 YYEKEE (reference sequence). In DNA, the CDR3 is TGTGCCAGCAGCCCCCGGGACATATACAATCAGCCCCAGCATTTT. This codes for CASSPRDIYNQPQHF.

The chain uses TRBV30 and TRBJ1-2, with 9 bases fitting TRBD1. CDR1 and CDR2 from the germline V gene are GTSNPN and SVGIG (reference sequence). This CDR3 comprises 15 residues. Trimming cost V 5 bases and J 4 bases; bases outside gene matches: 11. The CDR3, as DNA: TGTGCCTGGGGGACAGGGACCTACGGCGGCTATGGCTACACCTTC. This codes for CAWGTGTYGGYGYTF.

The V and J genes are TRBV3-1 (or the pseudogene TRBV3-2) and TRBJ2-7; TRBD1 matches at 7 bases. V lost 4 bases to trimming and J lost 6 bases; unmatched junction nucleotides: 12. There are 15 residues in the CDR3. CDR1 and CDR2 from the germline V gene are LGHDT and YNNKEL (reference sequence). This chain's CDR3 is CASSLYPERDSEQYF. CDR3 coding DNA: TGTGCCAGCAGCCTATATCCCGAGAGGGACAGCGAGCAGTACTTC.

The chain uses TRBV2 and TRBJ2-5; D might be TRBD2 (7 bases). Germline-derived CDR1 and CDR2 are SNHLY and FYNNEI. The germline V and J ends were trimmed by 5 bases and 5 bases, with 15 bases remaining between them. The CDR3 is 14 amino acids. The CDR3, as DNA: TGTGCCAGCAGTAGCACGGGGGGCTGGGAGACCCAGTACTTC. This encodes CASSSTGGWETQYF.

The chain employs TRBV30 and TRBJ2-7, with TRBD1 matching over 7 bases. Trimming at V came to 4 bases and at J to 0 bases, leaving 3 bases not matched to a gene. CDR3 size: 13 residues. Germline CDR1 reads GTSNPN; CDR2 reads SVGIG (reference sequence). The CDR3 reads CAWMGDSSYEQYF. The CDR3 nucleotides read TGTGCCTGGATGGGGGACAGCTCCTACGAGCAGTACTTC.

This chain joins TRBV30 and TRBJ2-7; 12 bases map to TRBD2. The trim removed 6 bases at V and 4 bases at J, leaving 16 bases unmatched. The CDR3 consists of 17 residues. CDR1 and CDR2 (germline): GTSNPN, SVGIG (reference sequence). CDR3 DNA: TGTGCCTGCCGTCCCCCCCCTTCTAGCGGGGGGGGGTACGAGCAGTACTTC. Protein: CACRPPPSSGGGYEQYF.

The chain joins TRBV2 to TRBJ1-1, with D unclear. Germline-derived CDR1 and CDR2 are SNHLY and FYNNEI. CDR3 size: 13 residues. V lost 7 bases and J 1 base, leaving 10 bases between the germline ends. The CDR3 coding sequence is TGTGCCAGCACGGAAGAGGGGAACACTGAAGCTTTCTTT. Its translation: CASTEEGNTEAFF.

The chain is built from TRBV2 and TRBJ2-3, with 8 bases aligning to TRBD2. Per the germline V gene, CDR1 is SNHLY and CDR2 is FYNNEI. The V segment lost 6 bases and the J segment 3 bases; nucleotides outside the gene matches: 11. The CDR3 has 16 residues. Here the CDR3 reads CASRSGGLPQTDTQYF. Here the CDR3 DNA reads TGTGCCAGCAGGAGCGGGGGCCTCCCCCAGACAGATACGCAGTATTTT.